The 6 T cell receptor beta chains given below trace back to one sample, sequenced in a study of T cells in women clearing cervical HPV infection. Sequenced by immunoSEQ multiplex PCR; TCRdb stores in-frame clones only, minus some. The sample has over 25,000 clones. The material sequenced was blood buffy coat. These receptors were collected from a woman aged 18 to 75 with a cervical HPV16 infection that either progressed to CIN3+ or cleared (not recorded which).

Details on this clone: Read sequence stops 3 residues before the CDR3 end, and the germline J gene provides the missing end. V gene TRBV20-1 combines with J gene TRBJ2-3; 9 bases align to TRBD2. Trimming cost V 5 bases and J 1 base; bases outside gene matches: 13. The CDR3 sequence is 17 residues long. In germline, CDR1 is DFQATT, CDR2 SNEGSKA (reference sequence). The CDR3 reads CSAGSLLAGYGTDTQYF. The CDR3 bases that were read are TGCAGTGCTGGAAGTCTCCTAGCGGGATATGGCACAGATACG.

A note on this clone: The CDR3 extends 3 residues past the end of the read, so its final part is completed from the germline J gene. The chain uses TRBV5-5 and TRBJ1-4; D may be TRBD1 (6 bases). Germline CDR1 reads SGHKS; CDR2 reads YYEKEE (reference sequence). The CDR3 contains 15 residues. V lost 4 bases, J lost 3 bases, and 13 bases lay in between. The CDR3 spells CASSPGEGPNEKLFF. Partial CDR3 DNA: TGTGCCAGCAGCCCAGGGGAGGGTCCTAATGAAAAA.

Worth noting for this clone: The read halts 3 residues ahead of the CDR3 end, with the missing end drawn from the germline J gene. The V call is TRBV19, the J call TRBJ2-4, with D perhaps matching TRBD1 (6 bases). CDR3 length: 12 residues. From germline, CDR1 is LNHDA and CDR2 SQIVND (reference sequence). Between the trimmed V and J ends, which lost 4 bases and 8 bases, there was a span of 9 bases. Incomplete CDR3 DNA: TGTGCCAGTAGTACGCAGGGGTACATT. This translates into CASSTQGYI. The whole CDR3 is CASSTQGYIQYF.

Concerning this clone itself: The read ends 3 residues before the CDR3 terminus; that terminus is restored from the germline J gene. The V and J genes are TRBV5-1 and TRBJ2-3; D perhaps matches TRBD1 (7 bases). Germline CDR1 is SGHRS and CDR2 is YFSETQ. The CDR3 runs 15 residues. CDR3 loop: CASSGGKGQQETQYF. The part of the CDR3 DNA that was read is TGCGCCAGCAGCGGAGGGAAGGGACAGCAAGAGACG.

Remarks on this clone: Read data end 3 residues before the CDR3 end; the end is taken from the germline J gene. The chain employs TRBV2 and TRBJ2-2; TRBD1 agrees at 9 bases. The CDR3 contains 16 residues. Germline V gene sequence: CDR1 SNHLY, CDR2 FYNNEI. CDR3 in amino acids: CASGDRAPSLGEKLFF. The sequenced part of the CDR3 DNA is TGTGCCAGCGGGGACAGGGCCCCTTCGTTAGGTGAAAAG.

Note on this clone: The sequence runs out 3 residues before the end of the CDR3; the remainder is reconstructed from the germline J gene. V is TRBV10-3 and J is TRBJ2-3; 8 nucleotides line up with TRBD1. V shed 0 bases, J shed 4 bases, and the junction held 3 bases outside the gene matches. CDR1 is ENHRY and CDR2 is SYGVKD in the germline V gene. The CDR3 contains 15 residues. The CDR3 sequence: CAISESQGQADTQYF. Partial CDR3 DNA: TGTGCCATCAGTGAGTCCCAGGGACAGGCAGATACG.